This passage covers 15 T cell receptor beta chains from one sample sequenced in a study of shared clonotypes between healthy human individuals. Sequenced by immunoSEQ multiplex PCR; TCRdb stores in-frame clones only, minus some. The table records millions of clones, approximately 92% of them present only once. Sequences were obtained from naive CD4+ T cells sorted from blood. The subset is: CD45RA+ positively selected. These receptors originate from a man aged 18 to 30 in good health.

This clone was recorded once. The chain joins TRBV5-1 to TRBJ1-5; a weak D match, TRBD1 (5 bases). The CDR3 contains 13 residues. Germline CDR1 reads SGHRS; CDR2 reads YFSETQ. Trimming removed 3 bases from V and 3 bases from J, with 7 bases in between. Here the CDR3 reads CASSSGANQPQHF. The CDR3 nucleotides read TGCGCCAGCAGCTCTGGGGCCAATCAGCCCCAGCATTTT.

The CDR3 loop reads CASGGETQYF. For the CDR3, the DNA is TGCGCCAGCGGGGGAGAGACCCAGTACTTC. This rearrangement joins TRBV5-1 to TRBJ2-5; the D call may be TRBD1 or TRBD2 (5 bases each). Between the trimmed V and J ends, which lost 7 bases and 4 bases, there was a span of 5 bases. In germline, CDR1 is SGHRS, CDR2 YFSETQ. CDR3 size: 10 residues.

The chain is built from TRBV7-8 and TRBJ1-6, with unresolved D. Trimming removed 5 bases from V and 7 bases from J, with 18 bases in between. CDR3 size: 16 residues. The germline gives CDR1 SGHVS, CDR2 FQNEAQ. As DNA, the CDR3 is TGTGCCAGCAGCCGCCCCCCCGGGAAACCAAATTCACCCCTCCACTTT. Residues: CASSRPPGKPNSPLHF.

CDR3 amino acids: CASRGRAETNEQFF. The CDR3 region has the DNA TGTGCCAGCAGAGGGCGGGCAGAGACCAATGAGCAGTTCTTC. V usage is TRBV28 and J usage is TRBJ2-1, with a weak D call TRBD2 (5 bases). Per germline, CDR1 MDHEN and CDR2 SYDVKM. V gave up 6 bases and J gave up 6 bases, with 15 bases separating them. The CDR3 spans 14 residues.

The rearrangement links TRBV6-5 to TRBJ1-3; 9 bases map to TRBD1. This CDR3 is 16 amino acids long. Germline V gene lookup returns CDR1 MNHEY and CDR2 SVGAGI. Trimming removed 2 bases from V and 0 bases from J; junction bases left unmatched: 2. DNA for the CDR3: TGTGCCAGCAGTTACGGGACAGGGACCTCTGGAAACACCATATATTTT. This sequence encodes CASSYGTGTSGNTIYF.

V is TRBV5-1 and J is TRBJ2-1, with TRBD2 matching 7 bases. With 1 base clipped from V and 9 bases from J, the junction kept 10 bases outside the gene matches. This CDR3 region has 15 residues. CDR1 and CDR2 from the germline V gene are SGHRS and YFSETQ. The CDR3 DNA reads TGCGCCAGCAGCTTGAGGGTGGGAGGGACCTCTGAGCAGTTCTTC. It encodes CASSLRVGGTSEQFF. Based on the CDR3 plus reference TRBV5-1 and TRBJ2-1, the full variable domain is KAGVTQTPRYLIKTRGQQVTLSCSPISGHRSVSWYQQTPGQGLQFLFEYFSETQRNKGNFPGRFSGRQFSNSRSEMNVSTLELGDSALYLCASSLRVGGTSEQFFGPGTRLTVL.

CDR3 sequence: CAWIGTSEINEQFF. CDR3 nucleotides: TGTGCCTGGATCGGGACTAGCGAGATCAATGAGCAGTTCTTC. V is TRBV30 and J is TRBJ2-1, with TRBD2 identical over 10 bases. Germline loops: CDR1 GTSNPN, CDR2 SVGIG (reference sequence). CDR3 length: 14 amino acids. V trimming: 4 bases; J trimming: 6 bases; junction bases outside the gene matches: 6.

The chain employs TRBV28 and TRBJ1-2; 8 bases fit TRBD1. Germline V gene data show CDR1 as MDHEN and CDR2 as SYDVKM. Losses at the gene ends were 4 bases for V and 7 bases for J; bases not matched to a gene: 5. The CDR3 sequence is 13 residues long. The CDR3 loop reads CASSSTGEGGYTF. CDR3 coding DNA: TGTGCCAGCAGTTCGACAGGGGAAGGTGGCTACACCTTC.

This chain links TRBV6-4 with TRBJ1-2, with D possibly matching TRBD1 (5 bases). V lost 6 bases to trimming and J lost 3 bases, with 14 bases between them. The germline CDR1 and CDR2 sequences are MRHNA and SNTAGT. This CDR3 is 14 amino acids long. Here the CDR3 reads CASRFQGADYGYTF. The CDR3 DNA is TGTGCCAGCAGATTCCAGGGCGCAGACTATGGCTACACCTTC.

V usage is TRBV4-1 and J usage is TRBJ2-7; tentatively, D is TRBD2 (6 bases). There are 16 residues in the CDR3. Germline V gene lookup returns CDR1 MGHRA and CDR2 YSYEKL. V was shortened by 1 base and J by 2 bases, with 15 bases between the two germline ends. The CDR3 DNA follows: TGCGCCAGCAGCCAAGGTCCGGGGACTCGAACCTACGAGCAGTACTTC. Translation: CASSQGPGTRTYEQYF.

The V and J genes are TRBV6-6 and TRBJ2-2; D not resolved. The CDR3 has 16 residues. Trimming removed 7 bases at V and 7 bases at J, with 22 bases between. In germline, CDR1 is MNHNY, CDR2 SVGAGI (reference sequence). CDR3 loop: CASNHRPGHGVGELFF. In DNA, the CDR3 is TGTGCCAGCAATCATCGTCCCGGCCATGGGGTCGGGGAGCTGTTTTTT.

V usage is TRBV10-3 and J usage is TRBJ2-2; possible D gene TRBD2, 5 bases. Germline CDR1 is ENHRY and CDR2 is SYGVKD. The CDR3 sequence is 16 residues long. The ends were cut back, 0 bases at V and 2 bases at J, with 10 bases in the middle. CDR3 loop: CAISESIGSNTGELFF. CDR3 nucleotides: TGTGCCATCAGTGAGTCCATTGGGAGTAACACCGGGGAGCTGTTTTTT.

The chain has TRBV10-3 and TRBJ1-2; 8 bases match TRBD1. Germline CDR1 and CDR2: ENHRY and SYGVKD. The V gene end was trimmed by 2 bases and the J gene end by 5 bases; junction bases not matched to a gene: 7. The CDR3 totals 15 residues. The CDR3 protein is CAISEADREGYGYTF. DNA of the CDR3: TGTGCCATCAGTGAGGCGGACAGGGAGGGATATGGCTACACCTTC.

V usage is TRBV2 and J usage is TRBJ1-2, with D possibly TRBD1 on 6 matching bases. CDR3 length: 15 residues. The germline V gene encodes CDR1 SNHLY and CDR2 FYNNEI. V was shortened by 7 bases and J by 4 bases, with 19 bases between the two germline ends. The CDR3 coding sequence is TGTGCCAGCATCCCGAGCGGACAGCAGATCTATGGCTACACCTTC. Translated, it gives CASIPSGQQIYGYTF.

This sequence joins TRBV11-2 and TRBJ2-2, with TRBD1 matching 7 bases. Germline assignment: CDR1 SGHAT and CDR2 FQNNGV. V was pared by 1 base and J by 4 bases, with 6 bases of the junction left unmatched. The CDR3 loop spans 16 amino acids. In DNA form, the CDR3 reads TGTGCCAGCAGCTTAGGAGGGGGCCGGTCCACCGGGGAGCTGTTTTTT. Its translation: CASSLGGGRSTGELFF. Drawing the rest from reference TRBV11-2 and TRBJ2-2, the complete variable domain is EAGVAQSPRYKIIEKRQSVAFWCNPISGHATLYWYQQILGQGPKLLIQFQNNGVVDDSQLPKDRFSAERLKGVDSTLKIQPAKLEDSAVYLCASSLGGGRSTGELFFGEGSRLTVL.